This T cell receptor (beta chain) derives from a study of blood T cells in healthy people across ages. With a J-beta primer mix and a sample-barcoded 5' primer, a second PCR ran 7 to 11 cycles. TCRdb called the 5' RACE reads again in MiXCR, with one record for every CDR3 protein. The sample records roughly 1.6 million distinct CDR3 sequences, about 32% being singletons. The clonotype was recovered from a woman aged 25 to 45 in good health. The sequencing sample was made of blood.

The CDR3 is CASSPQGGFDEQFF. For the CDR3, the DNA is TGTGCCAGCAGCCCCCAGGGGGGGTTCGATGAGCAGTTCTTC. The genes are TRBV7-2 and TRBJ2-1; D is perhaps TRBD1 or TRBD2 (7 bases each). Germline CDR1 and CDR2: SGHTA and FQGNSA. The CDR3 extends over 14 amino acids. The V end was cut by 5 bases, the J end by 8 bases, with 16 bases between.